This is a list of T cell receptor beta chains from one sample in a study of shared clonotypes between healthy human individuals. The table came from immunoSEQ multiplex PCR; TCRdb's copy has only in-frame clones and leaves some out. The data hold some 1 million clones, with under 80% observed a single time. Sequences were obtained from memory CD4+ T cells sorted from blood. The receptors derive from a man younger than 35 in good health. CDR3s include the opening cysteine and the closing phenylalanine or tryptophan. The D gene is left open where the match is weak. Only part of the rows carry a size: once, few, many, or a class if the clone is expanded.

DNA	CDR3	V	D	size	length	J
TGTGCCAGCTCACCAGGTTCCAACTATGGCTACACCTTC	CASSPGSNYGYTF	TRBV18	NA	NA	13	TRBJ1-2
TGTGCCAGCAGGCGAGGGGGGTATTGGGATACGCAGTATTTT	CASRRGGYWDTQYF	TRBV2	NA	NA	14	TRBJ2-3
TGTGCCAGCGCACCCACCGGGCTTGATACGCAGTATTTT	CASAPTGLDTQYF	TRBV5-4	NA	NA	13	TRBJ2-3
TGCGCCAGCAGCATCCAAAGGACTAGTGGAGATGAGCAGTTCTTC	CASSIQRTSGDEQFF	TRBV4-1	TRBD2	once	15	TRBJ2-1
TGTGCCAGCAGCCGACTGGACAGGGGGACCTACGAGCAGTACTTC	CASSRLDRGTYEQYF	TRBV6-5	TRBD1	NA	15	TRBJ2-7
TGTGCCAGCAGCGCACAGGGGTCGACCTACGAGCAGTACTTC	CASSAQGSTYEQYF	TRBV9	TRBD1	NA	14	TRBJ2-7
TGTGCCTGCGGGGGGTCCGGTGGAAACACCATATATTTT	CACGGSGGNTIYF	TRBV6-6	NA	NA	13	TRBJ1-3
TGTGCCACCAGCATAATAGGGGCAGGGGGTTCCCATGAGCAGTTCTTC	CATSIIGAGGSHEQFF	TRBV15	TRBD1	NA	16	TRBJ2-1
TGTGCCAGCGGAAGACAGGGCGCCAATGAAAAACTGTTTTTT	CASGRQGANEKLFF	TRBV27	TRBD1	NA	14	TRBJ1-4
TGTGCCAGCAGCTTAGGGAGCAATCAGCCCCAGCATTTT	CASSLGSNQPQHF	TRBV11-1	NA	NA	13	TRBJ1-5
TGTGCCAGCAGTCCCAGGGGTACCAATCAGCCCCAGCATTTT	CASSPRGTNQPQHF	TRBV9	NA	NA	14	TRBJ1-5
TGCGCCAGCAGCTCGTCGACAGGGGAAGAGACCCAGTACTTC	CASSSSTGEETQYF	TRBV5-1	TRBD1	NA	14	TRBJ2-5
TGCGCCAGCAGCTCGTATTCAGGGGGTCGGGAGACCCAGTACTTC	CASSSYSGGRETQYF	TRBV5-1	TRBD1	NA	15	TRBJ2-5
TGTGCCAGCAGCTTAGGTCAGGGAGATGGTAATGAAAAACTGTTTTTT	CASSLGQGDGNEKLFF	TRBV7-9	NA	once	16	TRBJ1-4
TGTGCCAGCAGCTCTAGAATGGGGCAGTTCTTC	CASSSRMGQFF	TRBV9	NA	few	11	TRBJ2-1
TGCGCCAGCAGCTGGGGACTAGCGGGGGGAAGCTCCTACGAGCAGTACTTC	CASSWGLAGGSSYEQYF	TRBV5-1	TRBD2	NA	17	TRBJ2-7
TGTGCCAGTAGTATTCTCGGAGGAGCCGGAACCTACAATGAGCAGTTCTTC	CASSILGGAGTYNEQFF	TRBV19	NA	few	17	TRBJ2-1
TGTGCCAGCAGCCCCAGCCCCCGTGACGCCATATATTTT	CASSPSPRDAIYF	TRBV7-2	NA	NA	13	TRBJ1-3
TGCGCCAGCAGCTTGGCCGGGCCCAGGGAGACCCAGTACTTC	CASSLAGPRETQYF	TRBV5-1	NA	NA	14	TRBJ2-5
TGTGCCAGCGTCCGGGGACAGGGGGAGACCCAGTACTTC	CASVRGQGETQYF	TRBV7-9	TRBD1	NA	13	TRBJ2-5
TGCGCCAGCAGCTTCATGGGACAGGTACAAGAGACCCAGTACTTC	CASSFMGQVQETQYF	TRBV5-1	TRBD1	NA	15	TRBJ2-5
TGTGCCAGCAGCTGGACAGGGAGGACTGAAGCTTTCTTT	CASSWTGRTEAFF	TRBV5-4	TRBD1	many	13	TRBJ1-1
TGTGCCTGGAGCAACGGTGGGGCTGGAAACACCATATATTTT	CAWSNGGAGNTIYF	TRBV30	NA	NA	14	TRBJ1-3
TGTGCCAGCACCGTCCCGCGGGGAACGACAGGGAAAAACACTGAAGCTTTCTTT	CASTVPRGTTGKNTEAFF	TRBV28	TRBD1	NA	18	TRBJ1-1
TGCGCCAGCAGCCTCCTCTCTAGCGGGAGCTCCTACAATGAGCAGTTCTTC	CASSLLSSGSSYNEQFF	TRBV5-1	TRBD2	NA	17	TRBJ2-1
TGTGCCAGCACCGAAGGTAGGACAGCGAACACTGAAGCTTTCTTT	CASTEGRTANTEAFF	TRBV6-1	NA	NA	15	TRBJ1-1
TGTGCCAGCAGCTCCACGCCCGACGAGGGATTGCAGTACTTC	CASSSTPDEGLQYF	TRBV9	NA	few	14	TRBJ2-7
TGTGCCAGCAGCCACCCGGGGCTCGTGCGGGATACGCAGTATTTT	CASSHPGLVRDTQYF	TRBV5-5	NA	few	15	TRBJ2-3
TGTGCCAGCAGCTTAGGTAGTGTTGAGCAGTTCTTC	CASSLGSVEQFF	TRBV7-9	NA	NA	12	TRBJ2-1
TGTGCCAGCAGCTTGGCGGGTGGGGGCTACACCTTC	CASSLAGGGYTF	TRBV5-6	NA	NA	12	TRBJ1-2
TGTGCCTGGATCCCAGACGCCTATAATTCACCCCTCCACTTT	CAWIPDAYNSPLHF	TRBV30	NA	once	14	TRBJ1-6
TGTGCCAGCAGCACAGGGACAGGGGCATCCGGGGAGCTGTTTTTT	CASSTGTGASGELFF	TRBV9	TRBD1	once	15	TRBJ2-2
TGTGCCACCAGCAGAGATCGGCTAGCGGTGGGTGAGCAGTTCTTC	CATSRDRLAVGEQFF	TRBV15	TRBD2	NA	15	TRBJ2-1
TGTGCCAGCAGCTCTCCGGGGCGTGCTAATGAAAAACTGTTTTTT	CASSSPGRANEKLFF	TRBV5-6	NA	NA	15	TRBJ1-4
TGCAGCGCTGTTGTGAACAGTGGCGGCAATCAGCCCCAGCATTTT	CSAVVNSGGNQPQHF	TRBV29-1	NA	NA	15	TRBJ1-5
TGTGCCAGCAGCTTAGTTGGGACAGGGGGAAACATTCAGTACTTC	CASSLVGTGGNIQYF	TRBV11-2	TRBD1	NA	15	TRBJ2-4
TGCGCCAGCAGCCAAGACATCAATATCAATCAGCCCCAGCATTTT	CASSQDININQPQHF	TRBV4-1	NA	once	15	TRBJ1-5
TGTGCCACCAGCAGAGGCGTCGGGAACACCGGGGAGCTGTTTTTT	CATSRGVGNTGELFF	TRBV15	NA	once	15	TRBJ2-2
TGTGCCAGCAGCGGGACAGTCTCTGGAAACACCATATATTTT	CASSGTVSGNTIYF	TRBV7-2	TRBD1	few	14	TRBJ1-3
TGTGCCAGCAGTTCCCGGACAGTCGGCTACACCTTC	CASSSRTVGYTF	TRBV28	NA	NA	12	TRBJ1-2
TGCGCCAGCAGGGGCCAGTCAGATACGCAGTATTTT	CASRGQSDTQYF	TRBV5-1	NA	NA	12	TRBJ2-3
TGTGCCAGCAGCCCAAGGGCGCTAGCGGGGGGGCCCGAGCAGTTCTTC	CASSPRALAGGPEQFF	TRBV7-2	TRBD2	few	16	TRBJ2-1